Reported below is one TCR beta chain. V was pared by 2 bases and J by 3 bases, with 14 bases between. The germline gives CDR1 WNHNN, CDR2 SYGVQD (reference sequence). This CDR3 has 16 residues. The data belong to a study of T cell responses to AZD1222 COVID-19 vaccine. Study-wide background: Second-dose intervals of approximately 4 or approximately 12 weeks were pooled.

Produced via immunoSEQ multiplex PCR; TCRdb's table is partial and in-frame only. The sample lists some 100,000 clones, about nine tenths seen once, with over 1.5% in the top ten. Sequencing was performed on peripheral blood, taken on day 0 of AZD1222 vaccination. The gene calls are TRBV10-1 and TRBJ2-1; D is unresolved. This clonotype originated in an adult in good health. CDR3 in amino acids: CASSEDPGLSYNEQFF. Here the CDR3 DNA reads TGCGCCAGCAGTGAGGATCCGGGTTTAAGCTACAATGAGCAGTTCTTC.